This T cell receptor beta chain was sequenced during a study of shared clonotypes between healthy human individuals. Study information: Each donor had three CD4 naive, three CD4 memory, two CD8 naive and one CD8 memory plate.

Several immunoSEQ plates received, in even portions, the genomic DNA of each subset. Method: immunoSEQ multiplex PCR; TCRdb's copy keeps in-frame clones and lacks some. This table holds 1,500,000 or so clones, 95% to 97% found once. Trimming took 9 bases from V and 4 from J; bases not matched to a gene: 13. Germline loops: CDR1 MNHNS, CDR2 SASEGT. The CDR3 has 15 residues. Notes on this clone: Its antigen is currently unknown.

The study's findings and limits: In general, naive subsets displayed greater estimated richness than memory subsets did.

The chain joins TRBV6-1 to TRBJ2-3, with TRBD1 identical over 7 bases. The sample taken for sequencing was naive CD4+ T cells sorted from blood. As to subset: CD45RA+ positively selected. The source is a man aged 25 to 40 in good health. CDR3 residues: CASLQGRVHPDTQYF. DNA for the CDR3: TGTGCCAGTTTACAGGGGCGGGTCCACCCAGATACGCAGTATTTT.